This TCR beta chain emerged from a study of control samples from healthy donors and cancer patients. The CDR3 loop spans 15 amino acids. Germline CDR1 MNHNY, CDR2 SVGAGI (reference sequence). Germline trimming cut 5 bases from V and 3 bases from J; bases unmatched to any gene: 6. Clones were sequenced by immunoSEQ multiplex PCR, and TCRdb holds only the in-frame ones, with some missing. This table holds around 120,000 clones, 88% found once. The sample was blood. The sequence was collected from a woman in her sixties or seventies in good health. The chain couples TRBV6-6 to TRBJ1-2, with 10 nucleotides matching TRBD1. The chain's CDR3 is CASSGGQGGDYGYTF. The CDR3, as DNA: TGTGCCAGCAGTGGCGGACAGGGGGGGGACTATGGCTACACCTTC.